This T cell receptor beta chain emerged from a study of blood T cell repertoires in COVID-19. As originally analysed: Reference gene primers were amplified, and this amplification served to estimate nucleated cell counts. The method was immunoSEQ multiplex PCR; TCRdb's version includes in-frame clones alone and lacks a portion of them. Clone size and the V and J calls come from that table; the DNA yielded D and trimming. The sample lists under 200,000 clones, roughly nine tenths seen once, with 2.1% in the top ten. Germline assignment: CDR1 SGHTA and CDR2 FQGNSA. The CDR3 is 15 residues long. V was pared by 6 bases and J by 4 bases, with 8 bases of the junction left unmatched.

The chain has TRBV7-2 and TRBJ2-7; 11 nucleotides agree with TRBD2. The source material was peripheral blood. This TCR was recovered from a man aged 65 to 79 with active or convalescent COVID-19. CDR3 residues: CASRAALAGVYEQYF. The CDR3 coding sequence is TGTGCCAGCAGGGCAGCACTAGCGGGAGTGTACGAGCAGTACTTC.